The 2 T cell receptor beta chains in this list originate from one sample, sequenced in a study of blood T cell repertoires in COVID-19. Libraries were prepared by immunoSEQ multiplex PCR; TCRdb keeps only in-frame clonotypes and omits some of them. Among more than 110,000 clones listed, roughly 82% were seen once. Sequenced sample: peripheral blood. The receptors originated from a man at least 80 years old with acute or convalescent COVID-19.

The rearrangement joins TRBV6-5 to TRBJ1-5, with 11 positions matching TRBD1. Germline CDR1 MNHEY, CDR2 SVGAGI. This CDR3 has 15 amino acids. V shed 10 bases, J shed 1 base, and the junction held 6 bases outside the gene matches. The CDR3 coding sequence is TGTGCCATCGGACAGGGGGCTGTCAGCAATCAGCCCCAGCATTTT. This gives the protein CAIGQGAVSNQPQHF.

CDR3 residues: CASRSTSGVGGELFF. Here the CDR3 DNA reads TGTGCCAGTCGATCGACTAGCGGGGTTGGAGGGGAGCTGTTTTTT. V is TRBV19 and J is TRBJ2-2, with TRBD2 matching 11 bases. Trimming at V came to 8 bases and at J to 8 bases, leaving 10 bases not matched to a gene. The CDR3 has 15 residues. CDR1 LNHDA and CDR2 SQIVND come from the germline V gene (reference sequence).